The 5 T cell receptor beta chains listed next were all sequenced from one sample in a study of control samples from healthy donors and cancer patients. Some clones are missing from TCRdb's copy, which holds only in-frame ones; the method was immunoSEQ multiplex PCR. The repertoire consists of just over 50,000 clones, with roughly 90% occurring once and the leading ten covering over 35%. The sequenced material came from PBMCs. The receptors shown here come from a man aged 50-60 years with head and neck cancer.

The J gene is TRBJ2-3, the V gene TRBV15; 10 nucleotides agree with TRBD1. From germline, CDR1 is LNHNV and CDR2 YYDKDF (reference sequence). The CDR3 has 17 amino acids. Trimming cost V 7 bases and J 0 bases; bases outside gene matches: 10. The CDR3 sequence: CATTRDRGIPSTDTQYF. In DNA form, the CDR3 reads TGTGCCACCACCCGGGACAGGGGAATACCTAGCACAGATACGCAGTATTTT.

V gene TRBV11-3 combines with J gene TRBJ2-1; perhaps TRBD1 as D (6 bases). Trimming took off 4 bases at V and 4 bases at J, with 8 bases between the two ends. This CDR3 is 13 amino acids long. Germline V gene lookup returns CDR1 SGHNT and CDR2 YENEEA. The CDR3 DNA sequence: TGTGCCAGCAGCTGGACAGAGTACAATGAGCAGTTCTTC. Translated, it gives CASSWTEYNEQFF.

V gene TRBV28 combines with J gene TRBJ1-4; 8 nucleotides match TRBD1. The junction had 7 bases not matched to a gene; V was cut back by 4 bases and J by 6 bases. The CDR3 consists of 15 residues. Germline lookup yields CDR1 MDHEN and CDR2 SYDVKM. The CDR3 here is CASSWTGQADEKLFF. The CDR3 bases are TGTGCCAGCAGTTGGACGGGACAGGCGGATGAAAAACTGTTTTTT.

The chain employs TRBV2 and TRBJ1-2; TRBD1 aligns across 9 bases. The CDR3 runs 15 residues. Germline assignment: CDR1 SNHLY and CDR2 FYNNEI. V lost 6 bases to trimming and J lost 6 bases; unmatched junction nucleotides: 11. The CDR3 is CASRAGTGIENGYTF. The DNA of the CDR3 is TGTGCCAGCAGGGCCGGGACAGGGATCGAAAATGGCTACACCTTC.

The CDR3 is CASGGFETQYF. The CDR3 region has the DNA TGTGCCAGCGGGGGGTTTGAGACCCAGTACTTC. The rearrangement uses TRBV5-4 and TRBJ2-5; the D gene is possibly TRBD2 (6 bases). V lost 7 bases, J lost 5 bases, and 9 bases lay in between. CDR3 length: 11 residues. Germline assignment: CDR1 SGHNT and CDR2 YYREEE (reference sequence).